The 14 T cell receptor beta chains given below trace back to one sample, sequenced in a study of neurological immune-mediated disorders. Indicated time point: longitudinal time-point 2. MiXCR, run by TCRdb on the 5' RACE reads, gives a single entry per CDR3 protein. The table lists under 50,000 distinct CDR3 sequences, about an eighth of them singletons. Sequenced sample: PBMCs. These receptor sequences come from a male donor with HTLV-1-associated myelopathy (HAM/TSP).

This clonotype has at least ten counts. The rearrangement joins TRBV5-1 to TRBJ2-7; D uncertain. CDR1 and CDR2 from the germline V gene are SGHRS and YFSETQ. V was clipped by 3 bases and J by 0 bases, with 19 bases between them. CDR3 length equals 17 residues. CDR3 sequence (DNA): TGCGCCAGCAGCTACCTGGGTTGGTCCACCCACTCCTACGAGCAGTACTTC. Amino acids: CASSYLGWSTHSYEQYF.

This clonotype was counted many times. This chain uses TRBV5-1 with TRBJ2-7; unclear D gene. The germline gives CDR1 SGHRS, CDR2 YFSETQ. The V and J ends lost 4 bases and 0 bases respectively, with 8 bases between them. The CDR3 covers 13 residues. CDR3 sequence reads: CASSVATSYEQYF. CDR3 bases: TGCGCCAGCAGCGTCGCGACCTCCTACGAGCAGTACTTC.

This clonotype was recorded many times. V usage is TRBV5-1 and J usage is TRBJ2-2; a possible D gene is TRBD1 (5 bases). V lost 6 bases, J lost 5 bases, and 11 bases lay in between. CDR3 size: 13 residues. Germline V CDR1 and CDR2: SGHRS, YFSETQ. The CDR3 region is CASTQGSTGELFF. The CDR3 nucleotides are TGCGCCAGCACCCAGGGAAGTACCGGGGAGCTGTTTTTT.

This clonotype was observed at least ten times. The chain is built from TRBV14 and TRBJ1-1, with D hard to call. Trimming left V 4 bases short and J 1 base short, with 10 bases between. This CDR3 spans 14 amino acids. Germline V CDR1 and CDR2: SGHDN, FVKESK. Written as DNA, the CDR3 is TGTGCCAGCAGCCTGGCCTACAGGAACACTGAAGCTTTCTTT. This encodes CASSLAYRNTEAFF. The full variable domain, in which reference TRBV14 and TRBJ1-1 provide the parts outside the CDR3, is EAGVTQFPSHSVIEKGQTVTLRCDPISGHDNLYWYRRVMGKEIKFLLHFVKESKQDESGMPNNRFLAERTGGTYSTLKVQPAELEDSGVYFCASSLAYRNTEAFFGQGTRLTVV.

This clonotype was observed many times. This chain joins TRBV6-5 and TRBJ2-3, with D possibly being TRBD1 (5 bases). CDR1 and CDR2 from the germline V gene are MNHEY and SVGAGI. The CDR3 spans 17 residues. Trimming removed 4 bases at V and 0 bases at J, with 17 bases between. CDR3 region: CASSLAGLGASTDTQYF. CDR3 bases: TGTGCCAGCAGTTTGGCAGGGTTGGGTGCTAGCACAGATACGCAGTATTTT.

This clonotype was seen repeatedly, ten times or more. This chain joins TRBV12-3 or TRBV12-4 and TRBJ2-7; D perhaps matches TRBD2 (5 bases). The CDR3 loop spans 14 amino acids. V was trimmed by 6 bases and J by 6 bases, leaving 18 bases between them. The CDR3 sequence is CASSPGSGMGEQYF. The DNA for the CDR3 is TGTGCCAGCAGCCCCGGGTCGGGAATGGGCGAGCAGTACTTC.

This clonotype was seen repeatedly, ten times or more. The V gene is TRBV20-1, the J gene TRBJ2-5; TRBD1 is a possible D gene (5 bases). The CDR3 runs to 13 residues. In germline, CDR1 is DFQATT, CDR2 SNEGSKA (reference sequence). V was shortened by 2 bases and J by 7 bases, with 14 bases between the two germline ends. The CDR3 bases are TGCAGTGCTAGAATCGTCGGCCAGGGGACCCAGTACTTC. Translating gives CSARIVGQGTQYF.

This clonotype has at least ten counts. The J gene is TRBJ2-3, the V gene TRBV3-1, with TRBD1 matching over 7 bases. V shed 3 bases, J shed 6 bases, and the junction held 0 bases outside the gene matches. This CDR3 has 12 amino acids. Germline V CDR1 and CDR2: LGHDT, YNNKEL (reference sequence). The CDR3 loop is CASSQTGDTQYF. The CDR3 nucleotides are TGTGCCAGCAGCCAGACAGGGGATACGCAGTATTTT.

This clonotype was detected many times. The V and J genes are TRBV9 and TRBJ1-6, with no clear D. The CDR3 loop spans 13 amino acids. CDR1 is SGDLS, CDR2 YYNGEE, per germline. Trimming removed 4 bases at V and 9 bases at J, with 11 bases between. The CDR3 nucleotides are TGTGCCAGCAGCCCCAGTCTCGGTTCACCCCTCCACTTT. As protein: CASSPSLGSPLHF.

This clonotype has a count of ten or more. J is TRBJ1-1 and V is TRBV2, with D possibly matching TRBD1 (6 bases). V was trimmed by 6 bases and J by 4 bases, leaving 15 bases between them. CDR1 is SNHLY, CDR2 FYNNEI, per germline. The CDR3 spans 14 residues. The CDR3 protein is CASSARGAATEAFF. In DNA form, the CDR3 reads TGTGCCAGCAGCGCGAGGGGGGCGGCCACTGAAGCTTTCTTT.

This clonotype came up many times. The V call is TRBV20-1, the J call TRBJ2-3; possible D gene TRBD1, 6 bases. The CDR3 totals 17 residues. The germline V and J ends were trimmed by 6 bases and 2 bases, with 24 bases remaining between them. CDR1 and CDR2 from the germline V gene are DFQATT and SNEGSKA (reference sequence). The CDR3 protein is CSANIIAPGVNTDTQYF. In DNA form, the CDR3 reads TGCAGTGCAAACATTATAGCCCCAGGGGTTAACACAGATACGCAGTATTTT.

This clonotype was seen ten or more times. The gene calls are TRBV7-2 and TRBJ2-7; no definite D call. The CDR3 length is 14 residues. V was clipped by 5 bases and J by 5 bases, with 16 bases between them. Germline V gene data show CDR1 as SGHTA and CDR2 as FQGNSA. The CDR3 DNA reads TGTGCCAGCAGCCCCGCAGTAGTCACGAACGAGCAGTACTTC. Protein: CASSPAVVTNEQYF.

This clonotype was seen more than once but under ten times. V and J are TRBV5-1 and TRBJ1-6, with 8 nucleotides matching TRBD1. The germline CDR1 and CDR2 sequences are SGHRS and YFSETQ. The junction had 5 bases not matched to a gene; V was cut back by 2 bases and J by 7 bases. This CDR3 is built from 15 residues. The CDR3 region is CASSLRSGGNSPLHF. The CDR3 coding sequence is TGCGCCAGCAGCTTACGGTCAGGGGGCAATTCACCCCTCCACTTT.

This clonotype was seen repeatedly, ten times or more. The V and J genes are TRBV7-6 and TRBJ2-7, with D unresolved. Trimming removed 3 bases from V and 1 base from J, with 16 bases in between. From germline, CDR1 is SGHVS and CDR2 FNYEAQ. CDR3 length equals 16 residues. CDR3 sequence: CASSFAHGPISYEQYF. CDR3 in DNA: TGTGCCAGCAGCTTTGCGCACGGACCGATATCCTACGAGCAGTACTTC. The full variable domain, completed using reference TRBV7-6 and TRBJ2-7, is GAGVSQSPRYKVTKRGQDVALRCDPISGHVSLYWYRQALGQGPEFLTYFNYEAQQDKSGLPNDRFSAERPEGSISTLTIQRTEQRDSAMYRCASSFAHGPISYEQYFGPGTRLTVT.